This T cell receptor beta chain was identified during a study of OX40 agonist ivuxolimab in advanced cancers. CDR3 length: 14 residues. The V gene lost 6 bases and the J gene lost 5 bases, with 16 bases spanning the gap. Germline V gene data show CDR1 as KGHSH and CDR2 as LQKENI. Clones were read by immunoSEQ multiplex PCR, and TCRdb kept only the in-frame ones, dropping some. The table records approximately 74,000 clones, approximately 83% of them present only once. The TCR sequence derives from an adult with an advanced solid tumor such as melanoma, head and neck, liver or kidney cancer. The sequenced sample was CD4+ or CD8+ T cells sorted from blood, obtained in a trial of the OX40 agonist ivuxolimab. The V and J genes are TRBV18 and TRBJ2-5, with D perhaps matching TRBD1 (6 bases). CDR3 protein: CASSRQVDWETQYF. CDR3 coding DNA: TGTGCCAGCTCGCGACAGGTTGATTGGGAGACCCAGTACTTC.